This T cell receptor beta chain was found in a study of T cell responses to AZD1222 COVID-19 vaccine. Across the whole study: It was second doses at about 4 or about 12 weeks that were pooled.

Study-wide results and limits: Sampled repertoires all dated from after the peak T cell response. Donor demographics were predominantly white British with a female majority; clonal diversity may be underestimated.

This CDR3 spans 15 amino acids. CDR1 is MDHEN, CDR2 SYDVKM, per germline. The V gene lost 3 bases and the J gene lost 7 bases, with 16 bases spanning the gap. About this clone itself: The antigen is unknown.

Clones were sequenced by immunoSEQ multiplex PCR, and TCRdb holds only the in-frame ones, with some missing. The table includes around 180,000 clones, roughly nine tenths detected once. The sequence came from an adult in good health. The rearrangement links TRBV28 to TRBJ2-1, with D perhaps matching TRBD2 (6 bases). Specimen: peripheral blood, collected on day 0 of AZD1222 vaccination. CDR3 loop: CASSFGDWKVNEQFF. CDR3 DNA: TGTGCCAGCAGTTTTGGGGACTGGAAGGTGAATGAGCAGTTCTTC.